This is a list of T cell receptor beta chains from one sample in a study of blood T cell repertoires in COVID-19. Sequencing used immunoSEQ multiplex PCR; TCRdb keeps in-frame clones, though not all of them. Of thousands of clones listed, about 88% are singletons. Sequencing was performed on peripheral blood. All receptors come from a human donor with active COVID-19. The donor label of this sample is uncertain. Both conserved end residues are part of each CDR3. The D gene is left open where the match is weak. A row's size may be missing; if present it is once, few, many or a size class.

D	J	size	V	DNA	CDR3
TRBD2	TRBJ2-5	.	TRBV10-3	TGTGCCATCAGTGACCCCCGGGAGGGCCGACGGGAGACCCAGTACTTC	CAISDPREGRRETQYF
TRBD2	TRBJ2-7	.	TRBV6-5	TGTGCCAGCAGTCCTAGCGGGTTAGAGCAGTACTTC	CASSPSGLEQYF
.	TRBJ1-5	.	TRBV3-1/TRBV3-2	TGTGCCAGCAGCCAAGATCTCTACAGCAATCAGCCCCAGCATTTT	CASSQDLYSNQPQHF
TRBD1	TRBJ1-5	.	TRBV29-1	TGCAGCGTTGAGACAGGGGGCGGTCAGCCCCAGCATTTT	CSVETGGGQPQHF
TRBD2	TRBJ2-3	.	TRBV7-3	TGTGCCAGCAGCTCGGGACTAGGATTCGATACGCAGTATTTT	CASSSGLGFDTQYF
TRBD1	TRBJ1-6	.	TRBV10-3	TGTGCCATCTCGACAGGGGGAAATTCACCCCTCCACTTT	CAISTGGNSPLHF
.	TRBJ1-2	once	TRBV9	TGTGCCAGCAGCGTAGGGGGAGACTATGGCTACACCTTC	CASSVGGDYGYTF
TRBD1	TRBJ1-1	.	TRBV10-3	TGTGCCATCAGTGACCCCGGGACAGGGAGTCGAGGAGCTTTCTTT	CAISDPGTGSRGAFF
TRBD2	TRBJ2-1	.	TRBV4-1	TGCGCCAGCAGCCAAGAAACTAGCGGGGGGGCCTGGTCCTACAATGAGCAGTTCTTC	CASSQETSGGAWSYNEQFF
.	TRBJ2-1	.	TRBV7-2	TGTGCCAGCAGTCCCTATGAGCAGGGGGGTAACAATGAGCAGTTCTTC	CASSPYEQGGNNEQFF
.	TRBJ1-5	.	TRBV28	TGTGCCAGCAGTTTATTGAGGGGAGGAAATCAGCCCCAGCATTTT	CASSLLRGGNQPQHF
TRBD1	TRBJ1-4	once	TRBV6-5	TGTGCCAGCAAAGGGGGCGCGACGTCTAATGAAAAACTGTTTTTT	CASKGGATSNEKLFF
TRBD2	TRBJ2-3	.	TRBV6-4	TGTGCCAGCAGCGAACGGGGGGGCACTGCAGATACGCAGTATTTT	CASSERGGTADTQYF
TRBD1	TRBJ2-1	.	TRBV7-3	TGTGCCAGCAGCGATCTCGGGACAGCCTACAATGAGCAGTTCTTC	CASSDLGTAYNEQFF
TRBD2	TRBJ2-5	.	TRBV20-1	TGCAGTGCTAGTGGGCGACTAGCGGGAGTATCTGGGTGGGAGACCCAGTACTTC	CSASGRLAGVSGWETQYF
.	TRBJ2-2	.	TRBV30	TGTGCCTGGAGTGGTACAGCGGACACCGGGGAGCTGTTTTTT	CAWSGTADTGELFF